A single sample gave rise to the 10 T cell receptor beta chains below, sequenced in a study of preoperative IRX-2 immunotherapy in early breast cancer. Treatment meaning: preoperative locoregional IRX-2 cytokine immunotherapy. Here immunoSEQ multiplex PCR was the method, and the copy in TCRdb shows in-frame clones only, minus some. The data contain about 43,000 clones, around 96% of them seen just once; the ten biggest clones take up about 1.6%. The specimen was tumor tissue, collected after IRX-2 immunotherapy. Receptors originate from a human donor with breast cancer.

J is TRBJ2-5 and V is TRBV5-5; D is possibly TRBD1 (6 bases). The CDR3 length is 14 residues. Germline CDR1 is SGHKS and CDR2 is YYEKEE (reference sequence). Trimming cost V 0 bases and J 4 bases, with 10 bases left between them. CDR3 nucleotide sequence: TGTGCCAGCAGCTTGGCCGTGGGGGCAGAGACCCAGTACTTC. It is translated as CASSLAVGAETQYF.

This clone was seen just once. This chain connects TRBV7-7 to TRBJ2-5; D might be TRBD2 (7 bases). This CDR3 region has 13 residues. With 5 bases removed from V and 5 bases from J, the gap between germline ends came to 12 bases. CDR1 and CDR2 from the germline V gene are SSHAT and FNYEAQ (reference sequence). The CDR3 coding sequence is TGTGCCAGCAGCAAGGGGGGGATCGAGACCCAGTACTTC. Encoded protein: CASSKGGIETQYF.

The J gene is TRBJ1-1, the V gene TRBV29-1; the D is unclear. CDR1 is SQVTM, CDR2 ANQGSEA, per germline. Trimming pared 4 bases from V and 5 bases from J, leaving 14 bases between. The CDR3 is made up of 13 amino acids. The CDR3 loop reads CSVVRVFRTEAFF. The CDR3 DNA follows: TGCAGCGTTGTGAGAGTATTTCGGACTGAAGCTTTCTTT.

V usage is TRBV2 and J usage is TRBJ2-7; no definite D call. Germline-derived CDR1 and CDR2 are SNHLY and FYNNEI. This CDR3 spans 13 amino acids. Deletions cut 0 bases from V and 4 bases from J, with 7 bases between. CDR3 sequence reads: CASSEAGRYEQYF. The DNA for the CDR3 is TGTGCCAGCAGTGAAGCTGGAAGATACGAGCAGTACTTC.

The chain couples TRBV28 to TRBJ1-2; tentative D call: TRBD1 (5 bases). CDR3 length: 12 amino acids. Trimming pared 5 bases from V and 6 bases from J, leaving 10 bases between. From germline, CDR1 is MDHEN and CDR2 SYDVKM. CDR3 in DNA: TGTGCCAGCAGTCCCCCGACAGATGGCTACACCTTC. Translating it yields CASSPPTDGYTF.

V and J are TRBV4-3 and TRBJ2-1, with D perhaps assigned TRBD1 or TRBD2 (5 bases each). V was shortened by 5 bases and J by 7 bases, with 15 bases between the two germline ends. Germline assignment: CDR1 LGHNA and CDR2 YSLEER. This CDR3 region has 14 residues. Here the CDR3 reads CASSGRPRGNEQFF. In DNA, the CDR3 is TGCGCCAGCAGCGGGAGACCGAGGGGAAATGAGCAGTTCTTC.

The CDR3: CASTNRGGSNQPQHF. CDR3 nucleotide sequence: TGTGCCAGCACCAACCGGGGGGGCAGCAATCAGCCCCAGCATTTT. This rearrangement joins TRBV28 to TRBJ1-5; D may be TRBD1 (6 bases). Germline V gene sequence: CDR1 MDHEN, CDR2 SYDVKM. There are 15 residues in the CDR3. Trimming cost V 7 bases and J 1 base, with 14 bases left between them.

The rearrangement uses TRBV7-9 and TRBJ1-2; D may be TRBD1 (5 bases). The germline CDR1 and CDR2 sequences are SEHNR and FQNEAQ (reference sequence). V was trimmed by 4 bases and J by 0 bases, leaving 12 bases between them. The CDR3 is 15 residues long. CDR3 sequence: CASSSSRGSNYGYTF. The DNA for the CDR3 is TGTGCCAGCAGCTCATCGAGGGGATCTAACTATGGCTACACCTTC. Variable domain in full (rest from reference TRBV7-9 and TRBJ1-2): DTGVSQNPRHKITKRGQNVTFRCDPISEHNRLYWYRQTLGQGPEFLTYFQNEAQLEKSRLLSDRFSAERPKGSFSTLEIQRTEQGDSAMYLCASSSSRGSNYGYTFGSGTRLTVV.

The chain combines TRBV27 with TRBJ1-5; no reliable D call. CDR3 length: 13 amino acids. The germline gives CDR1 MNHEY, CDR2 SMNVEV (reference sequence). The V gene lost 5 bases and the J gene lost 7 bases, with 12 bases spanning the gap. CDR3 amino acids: CASSIRLGQPQHF. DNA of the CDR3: TGTGCCAGCAGTATTAGGTTGGGACAGCCCCAGCATTTT.

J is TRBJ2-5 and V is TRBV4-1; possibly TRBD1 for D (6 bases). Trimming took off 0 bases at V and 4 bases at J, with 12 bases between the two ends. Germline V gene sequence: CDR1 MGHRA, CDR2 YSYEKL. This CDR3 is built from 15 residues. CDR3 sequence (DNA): TGCGCCAGCAGCCAAGAGCAACAGGGATCAGAGACCCAGTACTTC. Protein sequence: CASSQEQQGSETQYF.